This entry features one T cell receptor beta chain sequence. Its cognate antigen is unknown. This sample is part of a study of cytomegalovirus exposure and HLA in healthy donors. Study-wide points: An assumption of roughly uniform sequencing depth across donors underlay the presence/absence analyses.

PCR used 60 Vbeta primers and 13 Jbeta primers. Assay used: immunoSEQ multiplex PCR; TCRdb lists only in-frame clones, some missing. This sample has 75,000 to 100,000 clones, with 73% found just once. This CDR3 comprises 14 residues. V was shortened by 5 bases and J by 5 bases, with 16 bases between the two germline ends. Germline lookup yields CDR1 SGHRS and CDR2 YFSETQ. The material sequenced was PBMCs. V usage is TRBV5-1 and J usage is TRBJ2-5; D is perhaps TRBD2 (6 bases). The receptor was isolated from a man aged 40-49 years in good health and CMV-seronegative. CDR3 protein: CASRLAPVLETQYF. In DNA form, the CDR3 reads TGCGCCAGCAGACTAGCCCCTGTTCTGGAGACCCAGTACTTC. Full variable domain (outside the CDR3, taken from reference TRBV5-1 and TRBJ2-5): KAGVTQTPRYLIKTRGQQVTLSCSPISGHRSVSWYQQTPGQGLQFLFEYFSETQRNKGNFPGRFSGRQFSNSRSEMNVSTLELGDSALYLCASRLAPVLETQYFGPGTRLLVL.